The 25 T cell receptor beta chains below come from one sample, sequenced in a study of blood T cells in healthy people across ages. Then a second PCR, running roughly 7 to 11 cycles, was carried out with a sample-barcoded 5' primer and a J-beta primer mix. TCRdb called the 5' RACE reads again in MiXCR, with one record for every CDR3 protein. This sample has roughly 2 million distinct CDR3 sequences, with just under 50% found just once. Sequenced material: blood. The receptor source for this set is a woman in her 40s in good health.

A few counts support this clonotype. The chain links TRBV7-2 to TRBJ2-3; 7 positions match TRBD2. The CDR3 extends over 15 amino acids. The V segment lost 1 base and the J segment 2 bases; nucleotides outside the gene matches: 3. Germline V lookup: CDR1 SGHTA, CDR2 FQGNSA. CDR3 region: CASSLEGLNTDTQYF. CDR3 nucleotides: TGTGCCAGCAGCTTAGAGGGACTAAACACAGATACGCAGTATTTT.

V is TRBV5-1 and J is TRBJ2-7; D ambiguous. V lost 0 bases, J lost 8 bases, and 9 bases lay in between. Germline V lookup: CDR1 SGHRS, CDR2 YFSETQ. This CDR3 contains 12 residues. CDR3 region: CASSLVPGQQYF. The CDR3 bases are TGCGCCAGCAGCTTGGTACCAGGTCAGCAGTACTTC. Looking up the rest from reference TRBV5-1 and TRBJ2-7 gives the full variable domain: KAGVTQTPRYLIKTRGQQVTLSCSPISGHRSVSWYQQTPGQGLQFLFEYFSETQRNKGNFPGRFSGRQFSNSRSEMNVSTLELGDSALYLCASSLVPGQQYFGPGTRLTVT.

The chain links TRBV3-1 to TRBJ1-2; the D gene is possibly TRBD1 (5 bases). V shed 0 bases and J shed 3 bases, with 14 bases lying between them. Looked up from germline, CDR1 is LGHDT and CDR2 is YNNKEL (reference sequence). This CDR3 is built from 16 residues. The CDR3 DNA is TGTGCCAGCAGCCAAGATGAGTCGAGGGGCGACTATGGCTACACCTTC. It yields the protein CASSQDESRGDYGYTF. Filled out from reference TRBV3-1 and TRBJ1-2, the complete variable domain reads DTAVSQTPKYLVTQMGNDKSIKCEQNLGHDTMYWYKQDSKKFLKIMFSYNNKELIINETVPNRFSPKSPDKAHLNLHINSLELGDSAVYFCASSQDESRGDYGYTFGSGTRLTVV.

In this sample, this clonotype turned up a few times. V usage is TRBV5-1 and J usage is TRBJ2-5; 7 positions match TRBD2. The germline V gene has CDR1 SGHRS and CDR2 YFSETQ. Losses at the gene ends were 1 base for V and 5 bases for J; bases not matched to a gene: 8. The CDR3 consists of 15 residues. CDR3 protein: CASSLRRGGKETQYF. DNA of the CDR3: TGCGCCAGCAGCTTGCGAAGGGGAGGGAAGGAGACCCAGTACTTC.

The rearrangement uses TRBV7-2 and TRBJ2-3; D is undetermined. V was clipped by 1 base and J by 8 bases, with 19 bases between them. CDR1 is SGHTA, CDR2 FQGNSA, per germline. This CDR3 has 16 amino acids. The CDR3 is CASSLGIASYFGTQYF. The CDR3, as DNA: TGTGCCAGCAGCTTAGGTATCGCATCTTATTTTGGTACGCAGTATTTT.

The table lists this clonotype with many counts. The V and J genes are TRBV4-3 and TRBJ1-2; D is undetermined. CDR1 and CDR2 from the germline V gene are LGHNA and YSLEER. Deletions cut 0 bases from V and 7 bases from J, with 12 bases between. The CDR3 is 14 residues long. CDR3 DNA: TGCGCCAGCAGCCAAGATTTGTCCGGCTGTGGCTACACCTTC. Protein sequence: CASSQDLSGCGYTF.

This clonotype was detected a few times. The chain couples TRBV29-1 to TRBJ2-3; D possibly corresponds to TRBD2 (5 bases). Trimming shortened V by 2 bases and J by 2 bases, and 14 bases separated the two germline ends. The CDR3 totals 15 residues. The germline V gene has CDR1 SQVTM and CDR2 ANQGSEA. The CDR3, as DNA: TGCAGCGTTGAAATTGCAGCGGTAAACACAGATACGCAGTATTTT. This encodes CSVEIAAVNTDTQYF.

This clonotype was seen a handful of times. The V and J genes are TRBV5-6 and TRBJ2-1; the match to TRBD2 covers 12 bases. The germline V gene encodes CDR1 SGHDT and CDR2 YYEEEE. Trimming cost V 5 bases and J 3 bases; bases outside gene matches: 12. There are 18 residues in the CDR3. The DNA of the CDR3 is TGTGCCAGCAGTTTGACTAGCGGGGGCCTGGGCAGCTACAATGAGCAGTTCTTC. Protein sequence: CASSLTSGGLGSYNEQFF.

This clonotype was recorded once. The genes are TRBV20-1 and TRBJ1-2; 8 bases agree with TRBD1. The CDR3 runs 16 residues. Germline V gene lookup returns CDR1 DFQATT and CDR2 SNEGSKA (reference sequence). With V trimmed by 0 bases and J by 2 bases, 8 bases remained unmatched. The CDR3 DNA reads TGCAGTGCTAGAGAATATCGGACAGGGAAAAACTATGGCTACACCTTC. Translation: CSAREYRTGKNYGYTF.

In its sample, this clonotype was seen a few times. V and J are TRBV27 and TRBJ1-2; no firm D call. The CDR3 length is 13 residues. From germline, CDR1 is MNHEY and CDR2 SMNVEV (reference sequence). Trimming shortened V by 4 bases and J by 0 bases, and 6 bases separated the two germline ends. CDR3: CASSYSANYGYTF. CDR3 in DNA: TGTGCCAGCAGTTATAGTGCTAACTATGGCTACACCTTC.

The chain uses TRBV4-2 and TRBJ1-1; D call uncertain. Germline V lookup: CDR1 LGHNA, CDR2 YNFKEQ. V lost 1 base to trimming and J lost 6 bases, with 12 bases between them. The CDR3 is made up of 14 amino acids. The CDR3 protein is CASSQGQVGSEAFF. DNA for the CDR3: TGTGCCAGCAGCCAAGGGCAGGTGGGCTCTGAAGCTTTCTTT.

This clonotype appeared a single time. V is TRBV6-6 and J is TRBJ1-6; tentative D call: TRBD1 (5 bases). This CDR3 region has 13 residues. Germline assignment: CDR1 MNHNY and CDR2 SVGAGI (reference sequence). V was trimmed by 8 bases and J by 6 bases, leaving 11 bases between them. CDR3 DNA: TGTGCCAGCTCTTGGGGGGTTAATTCACCCCTCCACTTT. Protein sequence: CASSWGVNSPLHF.

The chain combines TRBV28 with TRBJ1-5, with 7 nucleotides matching TRBD1. The V and J ends lost 6 bases and 7 bases, in that order; junction bases with no gene match: 12. The germline CDR1 and CDR2 sequences are MDHEN and SYDVKM. CDR3 size: 15 residues. CDR3 DNA sequence: TGTGCCAGCAGCCCTGACGACAGGGTAGCGCAGCCCCAGCATTTT. This codes for CASSPDDRVAQPQHF.

This chain joins TRBV6-5 and TRBJ2-3, with TRBD1 as a possible D gene (5 bases). Looked up from germline, CDR1 is MNHEY and CDR2 is SVGAGI. Trimming pared 0 bases from V and 0 bases from J, leaving 10 bases between. CDR3 length: 16 amino acids. CDR3 nucleotide sequence: TGTGCCAGCAGTTACTCTGGGGCCCTCAGCACAGATACGCAGTATTTT. It encodes CASSYSGALSTDTQYF.

This clonotype turned up a few times. The chain uses TRBV7-9 and TRBJ2-5; a weak D match, TRBD2 (5 bases). With the DNA end fitting TRBJ2-7 better, the J assignment may be wrong. The CDR3 covers 14 residues. CDR1 and CDR2 from the germline V gene are SEHNR and FQNEAQ (reference sequence). The CDR3 region has the DNA TGTGCCAGCAGCTCCCTCGGGGTTATCCACGAGCAGTACTTC. Translated, it gives CASSSLGVIHEQYF.

V and J are TRBV20-1 and TRBJ2-7; TRBD1 agrees at 12 bases. The V gene's germline CDR1 is DFQATT and CDR2 SNEGSKA (reference sequence). The junction had 11 bases not matched to a gene; V was cut back by 0 bases and J by 5 bases. This CDR3 comprises 17 residues. The CDR3 here is CSARETRDRGRPNEQYF. The CDR3 nucleotides read TGCAGTGCTAGAGAGACCCGGGACAGGGGGCGCCCCAACGAGCAGTACTTC.

V is TRBV28 and J is TRBJ2-3; no firm D call. V lost 3 bases, J lost 3 bases, and 13 bases lay in between. The CDR3 runs 15 residues. Germline-derived CDR1 and CDR2 are MDHEN and SYDVKM. In DNA, the CDR3 is TGTGCCAGCAGTTTTAGGAGAGAGTTAACAGATACGCAGTATTTT. As protein: CASSFRRELTDTQYF.

The V call is TRBV27, the J call TRBJ1-2; 11 bases line up with TRBD1. This CDR3 is built from 15 residues. Trimming took 5 bases from V and 4 from J; bases not matched to a gene: 6. CDR1 MNHEY and CDR2 SMNVEV come from the germline V gene (reference sequence). CDR3 coding DNA: TGTGCCAGCAGTACCTCCGGGACAGGGGGCTATGGCTACACCTTC. Its protein product is CASSTSGTGGYGYTF.

The V and J genes are TRBV6-5 and TRBJ1-2, with TRBD1 matching 8 bases. V shed 8 bases and J 6 bases; nucleotides not matched to a gene: 11. Per germline, CDR1 MNHEY and CDR2 SVGAGI. The CDR3 length is 14 residues. As DNA, the CDR3 is TGTGCCAGCCACAGGGGGGATTTAGCTAATGGCTACACCTTC. Its protein product is CASHRGDLANGYTF.

V is TRBV15 and J is TRBJ1-2; D remains unclear. Trimming removed 2 bases from V and 1 base from J, with 8 bases in between. CDR1 and CDR2 (germline): LNHNV, YYDKDF (reference sequence). The CDR3 has 14 residues. CDR3 residues: CATSRPGRNYGYTF. Written as DNA, the CDR3 is TGTGCCACCAGCAGACCAGGTCGTAACTATGGCTACACCTTC.

The chain couples TRBV7-2 to TRBJ1-6, with 7 bases aligning to TRBD1. CDR1 SGHTA and CDR2 FQGNSA come from the germline V gene. V lost 2 bases, J lost 7 bases, and 5 bases stayed unmatched. The CDR3 runs to 15 residues. The CDR3 DNA reads TGTGCCAGCAGCTTATCTGAGACAGGGAATTCACCCCTCCACTTT. Encoded protein: CASSLSETGNSPLHF.

This clonotype has just a few counts. The V and J genes are TRBV7-3 and TRBJ2-3, with 7 positions matching TRBD1. V was clipped by 5 bases and J by 5 bases; unmatched bases: 7. CDR1 SGHTA and CDR2 FQGTGA come from the germline V gene. The CDR3 spans 14 residues. CDR3 coding DNA: TGTGCCAGCAGCCGTCGACAGGGAAGAGATACGCAGTATTTT. Amino acid sequence: CASSRRQGRDTQYF. The full variable domain, its missing parts supplied by reference TRBV7-3 and TRBJ2-3, is GAGVSQTPSNKVTEKGKYVELRCDPISGHTALYWYRQSLGQGPEFLIYFQGTGAADDSGLPNDRFFAVRPEGSVSTLKIQRTERGDSAVYLCASSRRQGRDTQYFGPGTRLTVL.

The gene calls are TRBV24-1 and TRBJ2-3; 12 bases agree with TRBD1. CDR3 length: 18 amino acids. V gave up 5 bases and J gave up 1 base; unmatched junction bases: 9. In germline, CDR1 is KGHDR, CDR2 SFDVKD. CDR3 sequence: CATSGGTGGAYGTDTQYF. The DNA for the CDR3 is TGTGCCACCAGTGGTGGGACAGGGGGCGCGTATGGCACAGATACGCAGTATTTT.

The chain combines TRBV7-9 with TRBJ2-1, with D tentatively TRBD2 (6 bases). Trimming removed 5 bases at V and 2 bases at J, with 16 bases between. The CDR3 is 16 amino acids. The germline CDR1 and CDR2 sequences are SEHNR and FQNEAQ (reference sequence). In DNA form, the CDR3 reads TGTGCCAGCAGCCAACGAGGCGGGGCCCCCTACAATGAGCAGTTCTTC. Its protein is CASSQRGGAPYNEQFF.

V usage is TRBV5-5 and J usage is TRBJ2-3, with 13 nucleotides matching TRBD2. The CDR3 sequence is 16 residues long. V lost 3 bases, J lost 7 bases, and 8 bases stayed unmatched. Germline V gene sequence: CDR1 SGHKS, CDR2 YYEKEE (reference sequence). The CDR3, as DNA: TGTGCCAGCAGCTGGGCCGGGACTAGCGGGGAAAATACGCAGTATTTT. Protein: CASSWAGTSGENTQYF.